The T cell receptor beta chain described here comes from a study of cytomegalovirus exposure and HLA in healthy donors. CDR1 is SGHNT, CDR2 YYREEE, per germline (reference sequence). The junction had 12 bases not matched to a gene; V was cut back by 4 bases and J by 3 bases. The CDR3 loop spans 16 amino acids. PCR involved 60 Vbeta and 13 Jbeta primers. The method was immunoSEQ multiplex PCR; TCRdb's version includes in-frame clones alone and lacks a portion of them. The table records 200,000 to 300,000 clones, about four fifths of them present only once. This clone was counted only a few times. Sequencing was carried out using PBMCs. The TCR originated in a woman in her thirties or forties in good health and CMV-seropositive. The chain is built from TRBV5-4 and TRBJ1-2, with 7 bases lining up with TRBD1. The CDR3 DNA is TGTGCCAGCAGCCGAAGCCTCTACAGGGGCGACTATGGCTACACCTTC. The encoded protein is CASSRSLYRGDYGYTF.